The clone carrying this T cell receptor (beta chain) came up many times. This sample is part of a study of T cells in Graves' hyperthyroidism and ophthalmopathy. This CDR3 has 13 residues. Trimming pared 11 bases from V and 0 bases from J, leaving 13 bases between. Template material for amplifying TCR beta CDR3 regions consisted of RNA transcripts. HTBI primers drove first-round RT-PCR of the TCR CDR3. TCRdb reprocessed the multiplex PCR reads with MiXCR, giving one entry per CDR3 protein. The repertoire holds approximately 600,000 distinct CDR3 sequences, with around 21% as singletons. Sequencing was done on a sample of blood. The V call is TRBV12-3 or TRBV12-4, the J call TRBJ1-1; D gene unclear. This TCR came from a man aged 25 to 40 with Graves' ophthalmopathy. The CDR3 DNA reads TGTGCCTCATTTAAGACCCTGAACACTGAAGCTTTCTTT. It encodes CASFKTLNTEAFF.